Below, 25 T cell receptor beta chains from the same sample are listed, as sequenced in a study of response to subunit inactivated influenza vaccine. TCRdb recomputed calls from the RT-PCR reads with MiXCR, one row per CDR3 protein. In the table there are about 650,000 distinct CDR3 sequences, approximately 15% of which are singletons. Specimen: PBMCs from blood, collected roughly 15 days before vaccination. These receptors were obtained from a man between 45 and 60 years old who received an inactivated influenza vaccine.

This chain connects TRBV10-3 to TRBJ1-2; a weak D match, TRBD1 (5 bases). Germline lookup yields CDR1 ENHRY and CDR2 SYGVKD. The CDR3 sequence is 13 residues long. V was cut by 9 bases and J by 8 bases, with 19 bases left in between. DNA for the CDR3: TGTGCCATTTCTGAGGGGCCGGGGGGAGGCTACACCTTC. Protein: CAISEGPGGGYTF.

The J gene is TRBJ1-5, the V gene TRBV12-3 or TRBV12-4; 8 positions match TRBD1. This CDR3 is built from 15 residues. V shed 5 bases and J 6 bases; nucleotides not matched to a gene: 9. In DNA form, the CDR3 reads TGTGCCAGCAGTAGCGGACAGGGTCGGTCTCAGCCCCAGCATTTT. Encoded protein: CASSSGQGRSQPQHF.

The rearrangement uses TRBV5-5 and TRBJ2-3; tentatively, D is TRBD2 (5 bases). The CDR3 length is 17 residues. The V end lost 0 bases, the J end lost 2 bases, and 16 bases lay between the germline ends. Per the germline V gene, CDR1 is SGHKS and CDR2 is YYEKEE (reference sequence). This CDR3 is CASSLGFPLTNTDTQYF. The DNA for the CDR3 is TGTGCCAGCAGCTTGGGATTCCCCTTGACTAACACAGATACGCAGTATTTT.

This clonotype has more than one count but fewer than ten. This chain links TRBV20-1 with TRBJ2-5; D is ambiguous. The V end was cut by 6 bases, the J end by 2 bases, with 13 bases between. This CDR3 is built from 13 residues. CDR1 and CDR2 from the germline V gene are DFQATT and SNEGSKA (reference sequence). The CDR3 DNA follows: TGCAGTGCCAAGGGCCTACATCAAGAGACCCAGTACTTC. It specifies CSAKGLHQETQYF.

This clonotype was seen a single time. The V call is TRBV4-1, the J call TRBJ1-5, with D tentatively TRBD1 (6 bases). Trimming cost V 3 bases and J 7 bases, with 13 bases left between them. The CDR3 has 14 residues. Germline CDR1 MGHRA, CDR2 YSYEKL. CDR3 sequence: CASSHHRERQPQHF. The CDR3 region has the DNA TGCGCCAGCAGCCACCACAGGGAGAGGCAGCCCCAGCATTTT.

This clonotype was seen a handful of times. The gene calls are TRBV20-1 and TRBJ1-6; tentatively, D is TRBD1 (5 bases). The CDR3 extends over 14 amino acids. Germline V gene lookup returns CDR1 DFQATT and CDR2 SNEGSKA (reference sequence). Trimming took 6 bases from V and 7 from J, leaving 16 bases between them. CDR3 loop: CSAHPGARNSPLHF. The CDR3 bases are TGCAGTGCACACCCCGGGGCAAGAAATTCACCCCTCCACTTT.

The sample holds many counts of this clonotype. This chain links TRBV20-1 with TRBJ2-7; maybe TRBD2 (5 bases). This CDR3 spans 19 amino acids. CDR1 is DFQATT, CDR2 SNEGSKA, per germline (reference sequence). V lost 3 bases to trimming and J lost 0 bases, with 27 bases between them. CDR3 protein: CSASHRGLPISWDSYEQYF. CDR3 bases: TGCAGTGCTAGCCACCGAGGACTGCCGATCTCCTGGGACTCCTACGAGCAGTACTTC.

The CDR3 is CASSLVQGAVEQYF. The CDR3 region has the DNA TGTGCCAGCAGTTTAGTTCAGGGGGCCGTCGAGCAGTACTTC. The chain recombines TRBV27 with TRBJ2-7; 8 bases match TRBD1. Germline-derived CDR1 and CDR2 are MNHEY and SMNVEV (reference sequence). This CDR3 has 14 amino acids. With 2 bases clipped from V and 6 bases from J, the junction kept 6 bases outside the gene matches.

This clonotype was found many times. This chain uses TRBV12-3 or TRBV12-4 with TRBJ1-2, with a weak D call TRBD1 (5 bases). The V end was cut by 1 base, the J end by 7 bases, with 13 bases between. The CDR3 sequence is 14 residues long. The CDR3 coding sequence is TGTGCCAGCAGTTTAGGGATCGCCGGGGGTGGCTACACCTTC. It encodes CASSLGIAGGGYTF.

This clonotype was seen only a few times. The V gene is TRBV6-1, the J gene TRBJ2-1; TRBD2 matches 14 bases. After removal of 7 bases from V and 7 bases from J, the junction contained 6 bases not matched to a gene. Germline CDR1 and CDR2: MNHNS and SASEGT. The CDR3 length is 15 residues. The CDR3 DNA follows: TGTGCCAGCAAGATCGGGACTAGCGGGAGTAATGAGCAGTTCTTC. Its protein product is CASKIGTSGSNEQFF.

This clonotype was recorded many times. V and J are TRBV19 and TRBJ1-4; D is unresolved. Looked up from germline, CDR1 is LNHDA and CDR2 is SQIVND (reference sequence). Trimming removed 8 bases at V and 4 bases at J, with 8 bases between. This CDR3 is 12 amino acids long. CDR3 sequence (DNA): TGTGCCAGTGGACGGATTAATGAAAAACTGTTTTTT. Amino acids: CASGRINEKLFF.

The V gene is TRBV29-1, the J gene TRBJ2-3; tentative D call: TRBD2 (6 bases). Trimming removed 4 bases at V and 2 bases at J, with 10 bases between. From germline, CDR1 is SQVTM and CDR2 ANQGSEA. This CDR3 is 13 amino acids long. CDR3 region: CSVGGKHTDTQYF. CDR3 in DNA: TGCAGCGTTGGCGGGAAACACACAGATACGCAGTATTTT.

This chain joins TRBV9 and TRBJ2-3, with D perhaps TRBD1 or TRBD2 (6 bases each). Germline CDR1 is SGDLS and CDR2 is YYNGEE. V was shortened by 4 bases and J by 0 bases, with 18 bases between the two germline ends. CDR3 length: 17 amino acids. The CDR3 region is CASSPHGGLASTDTQYF. The CDR3 nucleotides read TGTGCCAGCAGCCCCCACGGGGGCCTCGCTAGCACAGATACGCAGTATTTT.

This clonotype appeared a few times. The V gene is TRBV2, the J gene TRBJ2-1, with a possible D match to TRBD1 (6 bases). From germline, CDR1 is SNHLY and CDR2 FYNNEI. The CDR3 has 12 amino acids. V was clipped by 6 bases and J by 6 bases, with 9 bases between them. The CDR3 is CASREDSNEQFF. CDR3 bases: TGTGCCAGCAGGGAGGACAGCAATGAGCAGTTCTTC. Using reference TRBV2 and TRBJ2-1 for the parts outside the CDR3, the full variable domain is EPEVTQTPSHQVTQMGQEVILRCVPISNHLYFYWYRQILGQKVEFLVSFYNNEISEKSEIFDDQFSVERPDGSNFTLKIRSTKLEDSAMYFCASREDSNEQFFGPGTRLTVL.

This clonotype was detected a few times. The chain joins TRBV25-1 to TRBJ1-4; D remains unclear. This CDR3 has 14 residues. Germline-derived CDR1 and CDR2 are MGHDK and SYGVNS. Between the trimmed V and J ends, which lost 4 bases and 7 bases, there was a span of 13 bases. Written as DNA, the CDR3 is TGTGCCAGCAGTGGTTCGGTCGGAGGTGAAAAACTGTTTTTT. This encodes CASSGSVGGEKLFF.

In this sample, this clonotype turned up a few times. This rearrangement joins TRBV4-1 to TRBJ1-6; no definite D call. The CDR3 is 14 residues long. Germline CDR1 reads MGHRA; CDR2 reads YSYEKL. Trimming left V 0 bases short and J 14 bases short, with 14 bases between. The DNA for the CDR3 is TGCGCCAGCAGCCAAGAGGGCTCCGCCGTCACCCTCCACTTT. This translates into CASSQEGSAVTLHF.

The rearrangement uses TRBV7-2 and TRBJ2-1; TRBD2 is a possible D gene (7 bases). V gave up 2 bases and J gave up 1 base, with 9 bases separating them. Per germline, CDR1 SGHTA and CDR2 FQGNSA. The CDR3 runs 15 residues. CDR3 sequence reads: CASSLRGASYNEQFF. The CDR3 DNA is TGTGCCAGCAGCTTACGGGGGGCGTCCTACAATGAGCAGTTCTTC.

The J gene is TRBJ2-6, the V gene TRBV10-3, with 9 nucleotides matching TRBD1. Germline lookup yields CDR1 ENHRY and CDR2 SYGVKD. The V and J ends lost 2 bases and 2 bases, in that order; junction bases with no gene match: 7. The CDR3 is 18 residues long. CDR3 nucleotide sequence: TGTGCCATCAGTGAGAAAGGGACAGGGAACACTGGGGCCAACGTCCTGACTTTC. Its translation: CAISEKGTGNTGANVLTF.

This clonotype appeared a few times. The J gene is TRBJ2-7, the V gene TRBV5-1; 8 bases match TRBD1. V was clipped by 2 bases and J by 1 base; unmatched bases: 5. This CDR3 region has 15 residues. Germline values: CDR1 SGHRS, CDR2 YFSETQ. The CDR3: CASSFSQGASYEQYF. The CDR3 DNA follows: TGCGCCAGCAGCTTCTCTCAGGGGGCGTCCTACGAGCAGTACTTC.

This clonotype has just a few counts. The chain carries TRBV5-1 and TRBJ2-7, with D hard to call. Trimming removed 0 bases at V and 2 bases at J, with 12 bases between. The CDR3 is 15 amino acids. CDR1 is SGHRS and CDR2 is YFSETQ in the germline V gene. CDR3 coding DNA: TGCGCCAGCAGCTTGGCAGCCGGCATCACCTACGAGCAGTACTTC. Amino acids: CASSLAAGITYEQYF.

In its sample, this clonotype was seen a few times. The chain is built from TRBV7-3 and TRBJ2-5; weak D call: TRBD2 (5 bases). Trimming took 5 bases from V and 6 from J, leaving 13 bases between them. This CDR3 comprises 13 residues. Germline CDR1 SGHTA, CDR2 FQGTGA. In nucleotides, the CDR3 is TGTGCCAGCAGCCCGACTACCGCCCAGACCCAGTACTTC. It specifies CASSPTTAQTQYF.

The chain carries TRBV24-1 and TRBJ2-1; the D is unclear. V was pared by 5 bases and J by 4 bases, with 14 bases between. This CDR3 is 15 amino acids long. Germline V lookup: CDR1 KGHDR, CDR2 SFDVKD. The chain's CDR3 is CATSGRVSFYNEQFF. CDR3 sequence (DNA): TGTGCCACCAGTGGAAGGGTCTCTTTTTACAATGAGCAGTTCTTC.

Note on this clonotype: This sequence may be a read error, since a much larger clone differs from it by one base. The chain uses TRBV3-1 and TRBJ1-1; D perhaps matches TRBD1 (5 bases). Germline values: CDR1 LGHDT, CDR2 YNNKEL (reference sequence). This CDR3 has 15 residues. CDR3 sequence (DNA): TGTGCCACCAGCCAAGATGCCTCAGGGCGCACTGAAGCTTTCTTT. Its protein product is CATSQDASGRTEAFF.

The chain has TRBV27 and TRBJ2-7, with a possible D match to TRBD1 (6 bases). This CDR3 has 15 residues. Germline lookup yields CDR1 MNHEY and CDR2 SMNVEV (reference sequence). Deletions cut 6 bases from V and 0 bases from J, with 15 bases between. For the CDR3, the DNA is TGTGCCAGCAGACCCCAGGGGCTCAGCTCCTACGAGCAGTACTTC. It is translated as CASRPQGLSSYEQYF.

The gene calls are TRBV28 and TRBJ2-7; tentatively, D is TRBD2 (5 bases). This CDR3 spans 13 amino acids. In germline, CDR1 is MDHEN, CDR2 SYDVKM. V lost 11 bases to trimming and J lost 5 bases, with 19 bases between them. The CDR3: CAVRARTPHEQYF. DNA for the CDR3: TGTGCCGTCAGAGCCCGGACTCCCCACGAGCAGTACTTC.